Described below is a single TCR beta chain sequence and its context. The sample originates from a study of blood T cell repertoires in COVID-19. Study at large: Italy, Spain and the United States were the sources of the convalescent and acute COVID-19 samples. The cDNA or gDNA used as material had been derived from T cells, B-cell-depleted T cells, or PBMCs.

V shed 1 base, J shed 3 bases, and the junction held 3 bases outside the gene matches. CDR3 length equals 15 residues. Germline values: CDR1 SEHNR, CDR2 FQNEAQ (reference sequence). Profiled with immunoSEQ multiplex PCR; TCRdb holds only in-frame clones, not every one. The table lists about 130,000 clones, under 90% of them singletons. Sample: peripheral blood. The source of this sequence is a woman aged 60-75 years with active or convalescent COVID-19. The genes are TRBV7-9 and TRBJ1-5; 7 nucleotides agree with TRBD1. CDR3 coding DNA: TGTGCCAGCAGCTTAGGGGACAGTTTCAATCAGCCCCAGCATTTT. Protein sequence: CASSLGDSFNQPQHF.